This TCR beta chain stems from a study of cytomegalovirus exposure and HLA in healthy donors. The CDR3 length is 18 residues. Germline V gene data show CDR1 as LNHNV and CDR2 as YYDKDF (reference sequence). V was clipped by 1 base and J by 3 bases, with 18 bases between them. Primers: 60 Vbeta forward and 13 Jbeta reverse. Sequencing used immunoSEQ multiplex PCR; TCRdb keeps in-frame clones, though not all of them. The sample's table shows around 190,000 clones. Sequenced material: PBMCs. The receptor's source is a young woman in good health and CMV-seropositive. The rearrangement joins TRBV15 to TRBJ2-2; perhaps TRBD2 as D (5 bases). The CDR3 here is CATSRVVARGWDTGELFF. CDR3 sequence (DNA): TGTGCCACCAGCAGAGTGGTAGCGAGAGGGTGGGACACCGGGGAGCTGTTTTTT.